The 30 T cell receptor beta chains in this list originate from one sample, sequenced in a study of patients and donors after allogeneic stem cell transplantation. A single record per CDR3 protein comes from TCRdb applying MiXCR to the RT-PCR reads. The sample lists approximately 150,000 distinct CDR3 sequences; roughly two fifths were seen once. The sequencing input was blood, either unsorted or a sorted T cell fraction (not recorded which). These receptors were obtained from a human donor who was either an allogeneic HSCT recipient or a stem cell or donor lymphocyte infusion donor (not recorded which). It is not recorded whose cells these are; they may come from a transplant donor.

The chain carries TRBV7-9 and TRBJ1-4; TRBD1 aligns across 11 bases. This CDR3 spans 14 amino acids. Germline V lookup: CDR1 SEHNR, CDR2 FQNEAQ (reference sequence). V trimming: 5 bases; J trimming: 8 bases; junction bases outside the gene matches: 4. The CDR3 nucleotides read TGTGCCAGCAGCCTGGACAGGGGGCACGAAAAACTGTTTTTT. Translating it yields CASSLDRGHEKLFF.

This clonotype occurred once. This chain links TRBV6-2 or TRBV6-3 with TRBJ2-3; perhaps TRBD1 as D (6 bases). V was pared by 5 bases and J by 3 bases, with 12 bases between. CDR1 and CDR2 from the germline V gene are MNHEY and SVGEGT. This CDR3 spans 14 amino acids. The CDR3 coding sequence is TGTGCCAGCAGTCGCGGACAGAGAACAGATACGCAGTATTTT. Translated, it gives CASSRGQRTDTQYF.

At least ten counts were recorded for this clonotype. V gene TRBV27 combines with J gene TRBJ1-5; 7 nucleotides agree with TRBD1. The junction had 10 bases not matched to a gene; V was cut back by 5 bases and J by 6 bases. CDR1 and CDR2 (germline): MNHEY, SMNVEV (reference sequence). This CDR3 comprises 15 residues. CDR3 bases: TGTGCCAGCAGTAACCGAACAGGGGCATTTCAGCCCCAGCATTTT. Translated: CASSNRTGAFQPQHF.

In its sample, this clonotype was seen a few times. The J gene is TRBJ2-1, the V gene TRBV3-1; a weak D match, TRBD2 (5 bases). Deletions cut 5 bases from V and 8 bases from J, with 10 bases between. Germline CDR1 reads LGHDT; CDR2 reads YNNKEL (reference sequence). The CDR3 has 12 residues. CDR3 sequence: CASSGGSHEQFF. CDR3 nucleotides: TGTGCCAGCAGCGGTGGGAGCCATGAGCAGTTCTTC.

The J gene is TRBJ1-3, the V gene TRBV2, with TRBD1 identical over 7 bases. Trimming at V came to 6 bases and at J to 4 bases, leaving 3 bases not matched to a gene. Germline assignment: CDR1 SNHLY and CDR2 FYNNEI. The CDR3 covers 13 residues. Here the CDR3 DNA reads TGTGCCAGCAGCGAGGACAGGGGAAACACCATATATTTT. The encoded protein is CASSEDRGNTIYF.

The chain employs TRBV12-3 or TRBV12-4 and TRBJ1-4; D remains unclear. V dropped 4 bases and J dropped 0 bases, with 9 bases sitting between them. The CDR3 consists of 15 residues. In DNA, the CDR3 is TGTGCCAGCAGTTACGACTGGGCAACTAATGAAAAACTGTTTTTT. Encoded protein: CASSYDWATNEKLFF.

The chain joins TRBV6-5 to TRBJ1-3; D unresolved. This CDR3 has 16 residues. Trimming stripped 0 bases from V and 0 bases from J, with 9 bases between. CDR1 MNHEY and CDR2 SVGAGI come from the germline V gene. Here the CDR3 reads CASSYSTPFSGNTIYF. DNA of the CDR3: TGTGCCAGCAGTTACTCGACCCCCTTCTCTGGAAACACCATATATTTT.

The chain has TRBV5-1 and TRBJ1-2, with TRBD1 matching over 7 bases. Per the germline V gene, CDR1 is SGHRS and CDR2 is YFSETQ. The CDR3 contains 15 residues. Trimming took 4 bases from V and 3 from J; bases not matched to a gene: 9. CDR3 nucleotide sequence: TGCGCCAGCAGCATCGGACAGGAGGTAGACTATGGCTACACCTTC. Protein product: CASSIGQEVDYGYTF.

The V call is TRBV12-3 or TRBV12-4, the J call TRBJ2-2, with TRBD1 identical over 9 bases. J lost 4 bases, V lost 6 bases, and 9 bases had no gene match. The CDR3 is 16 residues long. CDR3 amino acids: CASRAGGTGTTGELFF. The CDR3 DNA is TGTGCCAGCAGGGCTGGCGGGACAGGGACCACCGGGGAGCTGTTTTTT.

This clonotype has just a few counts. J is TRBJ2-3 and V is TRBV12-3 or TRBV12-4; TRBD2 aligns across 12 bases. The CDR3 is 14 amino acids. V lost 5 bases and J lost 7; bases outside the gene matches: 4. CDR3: CASSPGLAGHTQYF. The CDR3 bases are TGTGCCAGCAGTCCGGGACTAGCGGGCCATACGCAGTATTTT.

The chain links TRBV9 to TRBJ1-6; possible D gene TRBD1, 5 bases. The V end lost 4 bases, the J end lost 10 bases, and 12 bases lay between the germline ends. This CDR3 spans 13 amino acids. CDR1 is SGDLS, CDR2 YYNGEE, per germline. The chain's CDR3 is CASSPMGDSPLHF. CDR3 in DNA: TGTGCCAGCAGCCCCATGGGGGACTCACCCCTCCACTTT.

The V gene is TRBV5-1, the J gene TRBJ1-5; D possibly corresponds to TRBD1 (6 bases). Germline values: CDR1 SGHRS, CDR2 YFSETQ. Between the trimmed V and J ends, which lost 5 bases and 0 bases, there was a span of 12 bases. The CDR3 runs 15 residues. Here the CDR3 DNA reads TGCGCCAGCAGGAGGGGGGACCTTAGCAATCAGCCCCAGCATTTT. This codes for CASRRGDLSNQPQHF.

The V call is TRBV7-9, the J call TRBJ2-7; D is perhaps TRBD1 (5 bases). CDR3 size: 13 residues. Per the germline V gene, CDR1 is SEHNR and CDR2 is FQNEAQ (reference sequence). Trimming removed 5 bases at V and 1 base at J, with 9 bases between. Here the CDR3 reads CASSPTGSYEQYV. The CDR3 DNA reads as TGTGCCAGCAGCCCTACAGGTTCCTACGAGCAGTACGTC.

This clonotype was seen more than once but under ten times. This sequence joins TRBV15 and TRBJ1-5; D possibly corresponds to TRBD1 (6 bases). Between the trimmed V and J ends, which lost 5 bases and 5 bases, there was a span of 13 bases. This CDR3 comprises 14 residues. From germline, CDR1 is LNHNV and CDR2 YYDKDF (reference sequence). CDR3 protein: CATSGEGGHQPQHF. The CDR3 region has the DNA TGTGCCACCAGCGGTGAGGGGGGCCATCAGCCCCAGCATTTT.

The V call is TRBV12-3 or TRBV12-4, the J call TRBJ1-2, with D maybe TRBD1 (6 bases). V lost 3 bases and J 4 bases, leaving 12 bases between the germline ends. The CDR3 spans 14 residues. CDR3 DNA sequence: TGTGCCAGCAGTTTCGGGGGCGTGAGCTATGGCTACACCTTC. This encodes CASSFGGVSYGYTF.

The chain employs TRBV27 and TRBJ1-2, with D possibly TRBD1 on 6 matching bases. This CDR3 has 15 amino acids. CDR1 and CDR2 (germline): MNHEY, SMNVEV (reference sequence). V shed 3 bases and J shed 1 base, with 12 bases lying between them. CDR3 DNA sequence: TGTGCCAGCAGTTTTGGGGGGCCCGATAACTATGGCTACACCTTC. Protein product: CASSFGGPDNYGYTF.

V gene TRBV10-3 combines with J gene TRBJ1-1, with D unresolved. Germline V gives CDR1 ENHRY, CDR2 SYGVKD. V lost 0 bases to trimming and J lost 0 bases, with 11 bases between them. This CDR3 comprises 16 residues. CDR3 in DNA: TGTGCCATCAGTGAGTCCAAAACAGCCTTGAACACTGAAGCTTTCTTT. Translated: CAISESKTALNTEAFF.

CDR3 nucleotides: TGTGCCAGCAGTTTAATGGGACAGTTTGGCTCCTACAATGAGCAGTTCTTC. Translation gives CASSLMGQFGSYNEQFF. The genes are TRBV27 and TRBJ2-1; 7 nucleotides align to TRBD1. This CDR3 has 17 amino acids. The germline V gene encodes CDR1 MNHEY and CDR2 SMNVEV (reference sequence). Trimming took 2 bases from V and 0 from J; bases not matched to a gene: 7.

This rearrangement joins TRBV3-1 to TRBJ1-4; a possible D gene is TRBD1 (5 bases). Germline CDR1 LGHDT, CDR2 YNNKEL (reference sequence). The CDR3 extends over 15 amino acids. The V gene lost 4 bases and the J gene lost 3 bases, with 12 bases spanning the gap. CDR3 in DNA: TGTGCCAGCAGCCTTTTGGGGGGACCTAATGAAAAACTGTTTTTT. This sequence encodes CASSLLGGPNEKLFF.

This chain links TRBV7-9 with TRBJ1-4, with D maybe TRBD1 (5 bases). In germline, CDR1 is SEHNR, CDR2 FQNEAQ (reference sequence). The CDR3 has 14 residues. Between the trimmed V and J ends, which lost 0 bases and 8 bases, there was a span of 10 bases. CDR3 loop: CASSLAGEREKLFF. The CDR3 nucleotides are TGTGCCAGCAGCTTAGCAGGGGAACGGGAAAAACTGTTTTTT.

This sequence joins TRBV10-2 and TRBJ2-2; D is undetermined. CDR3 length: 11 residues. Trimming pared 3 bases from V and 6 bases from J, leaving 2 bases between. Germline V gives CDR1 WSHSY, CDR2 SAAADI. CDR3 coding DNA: TGCGCCAGCAGTGAATCCGGGGAGCTGTTTTTT. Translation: CASSESGELFF.

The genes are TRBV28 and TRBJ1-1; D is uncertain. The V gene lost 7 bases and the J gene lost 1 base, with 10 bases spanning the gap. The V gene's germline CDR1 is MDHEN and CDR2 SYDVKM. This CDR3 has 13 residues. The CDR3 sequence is CASTQEPNTEAFF. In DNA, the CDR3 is TGTGCCAGCACTCAGGAACCGAACACTGAAGCTTTCTTT.

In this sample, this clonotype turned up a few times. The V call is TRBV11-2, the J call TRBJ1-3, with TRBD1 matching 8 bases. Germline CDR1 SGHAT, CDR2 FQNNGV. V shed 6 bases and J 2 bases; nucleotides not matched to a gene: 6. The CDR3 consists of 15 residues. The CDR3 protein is CASRRPGQAGNTIYF. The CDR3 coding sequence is TGTGCCAGCAGACGACCGGGACAGGCTGGAAACACCATATATTTT.

The DNA for the CDR3 is TGTGCCAGCAGCGGTACCGGGACAGGCTCTGGAAACACCATATATTTT. The encoded protein is CASSGTGTGSGNTIYF. The J gene is TRBJ1-3, the V gene TRBV9; 8 positions agree with TRBD1. The CDR3 is 16 residues long. V was pared by 3 bases and J by 0 bases, with 5 bases of the junction left unmatched. In germline, CDR1 is SGDLS, CDR2 YYNGEE.

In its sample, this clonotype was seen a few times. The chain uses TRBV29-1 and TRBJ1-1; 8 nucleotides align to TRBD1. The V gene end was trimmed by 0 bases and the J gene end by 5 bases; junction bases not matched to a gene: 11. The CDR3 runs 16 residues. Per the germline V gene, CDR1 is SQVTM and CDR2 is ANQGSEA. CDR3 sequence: CSVEDLFHRGRTEAFF. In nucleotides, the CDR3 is TGCAGCGTTGAAGATCTTTTCCACAGGGGGAGAACTGAAGCTTTCTTT.

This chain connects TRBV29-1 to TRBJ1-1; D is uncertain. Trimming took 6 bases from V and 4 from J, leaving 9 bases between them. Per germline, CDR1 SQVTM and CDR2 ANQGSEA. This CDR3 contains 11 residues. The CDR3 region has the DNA TGCAGCGTCAACCCATTCACTGAAGCTTTCTTT. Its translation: CSVNPFTEAFF.

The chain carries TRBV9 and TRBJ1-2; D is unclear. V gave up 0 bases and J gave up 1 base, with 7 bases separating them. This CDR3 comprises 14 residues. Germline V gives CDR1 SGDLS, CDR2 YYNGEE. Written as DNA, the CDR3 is TGTGCCAGCAGCGTAGAGGCGGTTAACTATGGCTACACCTTC. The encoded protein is CASSVEAVNYGYTF.

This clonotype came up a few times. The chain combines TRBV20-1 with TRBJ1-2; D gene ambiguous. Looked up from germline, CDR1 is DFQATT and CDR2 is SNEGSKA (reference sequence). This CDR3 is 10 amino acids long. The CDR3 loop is CSAHPYGYTF. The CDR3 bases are TGCAGCGCACACCCCTATGGCTACACCTTC.

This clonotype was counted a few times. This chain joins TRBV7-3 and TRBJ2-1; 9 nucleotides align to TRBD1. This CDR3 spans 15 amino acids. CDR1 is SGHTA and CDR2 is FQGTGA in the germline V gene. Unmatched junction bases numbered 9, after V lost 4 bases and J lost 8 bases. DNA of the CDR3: TGTGCCAGCAGCTCCGGGACAGGGCTCCCCCATGAGCAGTTCTTC. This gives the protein CASSSGTGLPHEQFF.

Written as DNA, the CDR3 is TGCAGTGCAGAAGCGGGGGGCCCTTCCTACGAGCAGTACGTC. This sequence encodes CSAEAGGPSYEQYV. The V and J genes are TRBV20-1 and TRBJ2-7, with 9 bases identical to TRBD2. J gave up 1 base and V 6 bases, and 7 bases lay outside the gene matches. CDR3 length: 14 residues. Looked up from germline, CDR1 is DFQATT and CDR2 is SNEGSKA (reference sequence).